This entry is about one TCR beta chain. Its specificity is not known. Germline V lookup: CDR1 MNHNS, CDR2 SASEGT. CDR3 size: 16 residues. After removal of 2 bases from V and 0 bases from J, the junction contained 7 bases not matched to a gene. The data stem from a study of cytomegalovirus exposure and HLA in healthy donors. Looking at the study overall: When about 400 donors were genotyped, about 80% of them were found to fall in the Caucasian-associated ancestry cluster.

The PCR employed 60 Vbeta primers together with 13 Jbeta primers. The protocol was immunoSEQ multiplex PCR, while the TCRdb copy is restricted to in-frame clones and leaves out a portion. The sample carries 150,000 to 200,000 clones, around 79% recorded once. Study conclusions and caveats: For TCR beta chains, V- and J-gene trimming was later linked to a missense DCLRE1C variant.

This TCR derives from a middle-aged man in good health and CMV-seronegative. Sequenced sample: PBMCs. The rearrangement uses TRBV6-1 and TRBJ2-7; 7 nucleotides line up with TRBD2. CDR3 residues: CASSEFSGGSSYEQYF. For the CDR3, the DNA is TGTGCCAGCAGTGAATTTTCCGGGGGGAGCTCCTACGAGCAGTACTTC.